Presented here are 27 T cell receptor beta chains from one specimen sequenced in a study of PD-1 blockade in classical Hodgkin lymphoma. Time point here: cycle 4 day 1 (C4D1), after about 6 weeks of nivolumab. The patients all showed relapse after autologous stem cell transplantation, while their brentuximab vedotin exposure varied. Only in-frame clones appear in the TCRdb table, and some are missing; sequencing was by immunoSEQ multiplex PCR. The sample lists 96,000 or so clones, around 93% occurring once. The material was peripheral blood mononuclear cells (PBMCs), obtained before the fourth cycle of nivolumab. Every receptor here comes from a human donor with classical Hodgkin lymphoma.

The rearrangement links TRBV6-5 to TRBJ2-1; D remains unclear. The V and J ends lost 0 bases and 6 bases respectively, with 6 bases between them. CDR3 length: 13 amino acids. The germline CDR1 and CDR2 sequences are MNHEY and SVGAGI. The CDR3 sequence is CASSYSTFNEQFF. CDR3 sequence (DNA): TGTGCCAGCAGTTACTCGACCTTCAATGAGCAGTTCTTC.

In its sample, this clone was seen once. The chain is built from TRBV6-1 and TRBJ2-1, with D possibly TRBD1 on 6 matching bases. Trimming removed 6 bases at V and 7 bases at J, with 19 bases between. This CDR3 contains 15 residues. CDR1 and CDR2 (germline): MNHNS, SASEGT. CDR3 DNA sequence: TGTGCCAGCAGCAATCACAACAACAGGGCGAATGAGCAGTTCTTC. Its translation is CASSNHNNRANEQFF.

This rearrangement joins TRBV2 to TRBJ2-3; 8 bases align to TRBD1. Germline V gene sequence: CDR1 SNHLY, CDR2 FYNNEI. J gave up 3 bases and V 8 bases, and 10 bases lay outside the gene matches. There are 15 residues in the CDR3. In nucleotides, the CDR3 is TGTGCCAGCGGACGTCGACAGGGGTCGACAGATACGCAGTATTTT. Translation gives CASGRRQGSTDTQYF.

J is TRBJ1-4 and V is TRBV19, with 8 bases identical to TRBD1. V shed 3 bases and J 7 bases; nucleotides not matched to a gene: 16. Per germline, CDR1 LNHDA and CDR2 SQIVND (reference sequence). This CDR3 contains 18 residues. The chain's CDR3 is CASSIPDRAIMAIEKLFF. The CDR3 DNA sequence: TGTGCCAGTAGTATTCCGGACAGGGCCATCATGGCGATTGAAAAACTGTTTTTT. Full variable domain (rest looked up from reference TRBV19 and TRBJ1-4): DGGITQSPKYLFRKEGQNVTLSCEQNLNHDAMYWYRQDPGQGLRLIYYSQIVNDFQKGDIAEGYSVSREKKESFPLTVTSAQKNPTAFYLCASSIPDRAIMAIEKLFFGSGTQLSVL.

For this clone: Compared with germline, one end of the junction differs, possibly owing to a read error. The V gene is TRBV19, the J gene TRBJ2-7; TRBD1 aligns across 9 bases. Germline assignment: CDR1 LNHDA and CDR2 SQIVND (reference sequence). There are 11 residues in the CDR3. Here the CDR3 reads CASSIGGQGDF. DNA of the CDR3: TGTGCCAGTAGTATAGGGGGACAGGGAGACTTC.

The chain couples TRBV5-1 to TRBJ2-1; TRBD2 agrees at 10 bases. Germline lookup yields CDR1 SGHRS and CDR2 YFSETQ. Trimming took 0 bases from V and 9 from J; bases not matched to a gene: 12. The CDR3 has 17 residues. This chain's CDR3 is CASSLAASGSARGEQFF. The CDR3 DNA follows: TGCGCCAGCAGCTTGGCGGCTAGCGGGAGCGCGAGGGGTGAGCAGTTCTTC. Full variable domain (remainder filled in from reference TRBV5-1 and TRBJ2-1): KAGVTQTPRYLIKTRGQQVTLSCSPISGHRSVSWYQQTPGQGLQFLFEYFSETQRNKGNFPGRFSGRQFSNSRSEMNVSTLELGDSALYLCASSLAASGSARGEQFFGPGTRLTVL.

This clone was detected a few times. The chain uses TRBV29-1 and TRBJ1-1; 7 bases map to TRBD1. V was clipped by 3 bases and J by 4 bases; unmatched bases: 5. Germline V CDR1 and CDR2: SQVTM, ANQGSEA. This CDR3 region has 13 residues. CDR3 nucleotides: TGCAGCGTTGACGAGGGGGCACTCACTGAAGCTTTCTTT. Translating gives CSVDEGALTEAFF.

The V call is TRBV18, the J call TRBJ2-3; possibly TRBD2 for D (5 bases). V dropped 3 bases and J dropped 4 bases, with 11 bases sitting between them. In germline, CDR1 is KGHSH, CDR2 LQKENI. CDR3 length: 14 amino acids. The CDR3 DNA follows: TGTGCCAGCTCACCGGACGGAGGTGCAGATACGCAGTATTTT. Its protein product is CASSPDGGADTQYF.

The genes are TRBV28 and TRBJ2-1; 9 bases map to TRBD2. This CDR3 is built from 15 residues. The junction had 7 bases not matched to a gene; V was cut back by 6 bases and J by 4 bases. Germline CDR1 is MDHEN and CDR2 is SYDVKM. The CDR3 protein is CASRVLAGSYNEQFF. Written as DNA, the CDR3 is TGTGCCAGCAGGGTTCTAGCGGGGTCTTACAATGAGCAGTTCTTC.

The CDR3 sequence is CASTRLAAYNEQFF. In DNA form, the CDR3 reads TGTGCCAGCACCCGACTAGCGGCCTACAATGAGCAGTTCTTC. V gene TRBV27 combines with J gene TRBJ2-1; TRBD2 matches at 9 bases. Germline loops: CDR1 MNHEY, CDR2 SMNVEV (reference sequence). Unmatched junction bases numbered 3, after V lost 7 bases and J lost 2 bases. The CDR3 contains 14 residues.

The chain carries TRBV28 and TRBJ1-5; no firm D call. The CDR3 covers 14 residues. V was shortened by 7 bases and J by 5 bases, with 15 bases between the two germline ends. Germline CDR1 is MDHEN and CDR2 is SYDVKM. The CDR3, as DNA: TGTGCCAGCAATGTGGTCCGTCTTTATCAGCCCCAGCATTTT. This gives the protein CASNVVRLYQPQHF.

V gene TRBV9 combines with J gene TRBJ2-7; 8 nucleotides match TRBD1. The V and J ends lost 4 bases and 4 bases, in that order; junction bases with no gene match: 10. Germline CDR1 SGDLS, CDR2 YYNGEE. CDR3 length equals 15 residues. The CDR3 nucleotides read TGTGCCAGCAGCCCCACCGGACAGGGTGGGTACGAGCAGTACTTC. Its protein product is CASSPTGQGGYEQYF.

This clone occurred once. The J gene is TRBJ2-3, the V gene TRBV6-6; TRBD2 might be the D (6 bases). Trimming stripped 6 bases from V and 6 bases from J, with 19 bases between. Germline loops: CDR1 MNHNY, CDR2 SVGAGI (reference sequence). The CDR3 has 15 amino acids. DNA of the CDR3: TGTGCCAGCAGGGCACCGGGAGACGCGAGGGATACGCAGTATTTT. Translating it yields CASRAPGDARDTQYF.

The chain has TRBV5-3 and TRBJ2-7; 11 bases agree with TRBD2. TRBV5-3 is known as an ORF, though its function is uncertain. The CDR3 consists of 16 residues. J was trimmed by 7 bases and V by 3 bases; bases with no gene match: 12. The CDR3 reads CARSYQGLAERSEQYF. Written as DNA, the CDR3 is TGTGCCAGAAGCTATCAGGGACTAGCGGAGAGATCAGAGCAGTACTTC.

The V call is TRBV10-3, the J call TRBJ1-6; D remains ambiguous. The CDR3 runs to 15 residues. The germline V and J ends were trimmed by 2 bases and 0 bases, with 5 bases remaining between them. Germline-derived CDR1 and CDR2 are ENHRY and SYGVKD. This CDR3 is CAISERSSYNSPLHF. In nucleotides, the CDR3 is TGTGCCATCAGTGAGCGGAGCTCCTATAATTCACCCCTCCACTTT.

This clone has a single count. The chain carries TRBV21-1 and TRBJ1-5; the table's D call, TRBD1, has no DNA check behind it. TRBV21-1 is noted as a pseudogene. The CDR3 length is 18 residues. The CDR3 loop is CASSDPGQGRYSNQPQHF. The CDR3 DNA reads TGTGCCAGCAGCGACCCGGGACAGGGGAGATATAGCAATCAGCCCCAGCATTTT.

This chain uses TRBV20-1 with TRBJ1-2; no reliable D call. Trimming took off 5 bases at V and 5 bases at J, with 9 bases between the two ends. The V gene's germline CDR1 is DFQATT and CDR2 SNEGSKA (reference sequence). The CDR3 runs 11 residues. The CDR3 bases are TGCAGTGCTGAGGGAGGTTATGGCTACACCTTC. Translating it yields CSAEGGYGYTF.

The chain is built from TRBV27 and TRBJ1-5, with a tentative D call TRBD1 (5 bases). Germline V gene lookup returns CDR1 MNHEY and CDR2 SMNVEV (reference sequence). This CDR3 spans 14 amino acids. With 8 bases removed from V and 6 bases from J, the gap between germline ends came to 17 bases. DNA for the CDR3: TGTGCCAGCTCTCTTACCCGGGGGTTTCAGCCCCAGCATTTT. This gives the protein CASSLTRGFQPQHF.

The genes are TRBV28 and TRBJ1-3, with 8 bases fitting TRBD1. Per the germline V gene, CDR1 is MDHEN and CDR2 is SYDVKM. J was trimmed by 2 bases and V by 2 bases; bases with no gene match: 2. The CDR3 has 15 residues. The CDR3 DNA reads TGTGCCAGCAGTTTAGAGACAGGGGCTGGAAACACCATATATTTT. Translating gives CASSLETGAGNTIYF.

Only a few counts were recorded for this clone. The chain couples TRBV6-1 to TRBJ1-5; D is unclear. V lost 4 bases and J 2 bases, leaving 12 bases between the germline ends. The CDR3 is 15 residues long. Germline CDR1 and CDR2: MNHNS and SASEGT. CDR3 sequence reads: CASSVGTTGNQPQHF. CDR3 DNA sequence: TGTGCCAGCAGTGTCGGCACAACGGGCAATCAGCCCCAGCATTTT.

This clone was found once. This chain connects TRBV13 to TRBJ2-2, with 7 bases matching TRBD1. Germline trimming cut 4 bases from V and 5 bases from J; bases unmatched to any gene: 7. The CDR3 covers 15 residues. CDR1 and CDR2 from the germline V gene are PRHDT and FYEKMQ (reference sequence). For the CDR3, the DNA is TGTGCCAGCAGCTCTGACAGGGAGAAAACCGGGGAGCTGTTTTTT. Protein sequence: CASSSDREKTGELFF.

This chain links TRBV4-2 with TRBJ2-1; D may be TRBD2 (5 bases). The V gene's germline CDR1 is LGHNA and CDR2 YNFKEQ. Trimming left V 3 bases short and J 15 bases short, with 15 bases between. The CDR3 contains 12 residues. The CDR3 region is CASSHEGPKLFF. The CDR3 DNA sequence: TGTGCCAGCAGCCATGAGGGCCCAAAGTTGTTCTTC.

J is TRBJ1-1 and V is TRBV10-3; weak D call: TRBD1 (5 bases). V was trimmed by 9 bases and J by 1 base, leaving 9 bases between them. This CDR3 contains 12 residues. CDR1 is ENHRY and CDR2 is SYGVKD in the germline V gene. CDR3 sequence (DNA): TGTGCCATACAGGCTTCGAACACTGAAGCTTTCTTT. It encodes CAIQASNTEAFF.

This chain links TRBV5-1 with TRBJ2-2; no clear D. The V end lost 8 bases, the J end lost 6 bases, and 26 bases lay between the germline ends. Per the germline V gene, CDR1 is SGHRS and CDR2 is YFSETQ. The CDR3 is made up of 17 amino acids. The CDR3 reads CASSFETLRNFPGELFF. CDR3 bases: TGCGCCAGTTCATTCGAAACCCTCCGTAATTTCCCCGGGGAGCTGTTTTTT.

The J gene is TRBJ1-2, the V gene TRBV28; no definite D call. Germline V lookup: CDR1 MDHEN, CDR2 SYDVKM. Trimming removed 3 bases at V and 2 bases at J, with 4 bases between. There are 12 residues in the CDR3. The chain's CDR3 is CASSLTNYGYTF. The CDR3 nucleotides read TGTGCCAGCAGTTTGACAAACTATGGCTACACCTTC.

The rearrangement links TRBV5-5 to TRBJ1-2, with D perhaps TRBD1 (5 bases). Germline V lookup: CDR1 SGHKS, CDR2 YYEKEE (reference sequence). This CDR3 is built from 15 residues. Between the trimmed V and J ends, which lost 0 bases and 0 bases, there was a span of 9 bases. The CDR3 loop is CASSLDGAANYGYTF. In DNA, the CDR3 is TGTGCCAGCAGCTTGGATGGGGCCGCTAACTATGGCTACACCTTC.

The genes are TRBV6-5 and TRBJ2-2, with unresolved D. The CDR3 contains 10 residues. Deletions cut 8 bases from V and 15 bases from J, with 13 bases between. Germline assignment: CDR1 MNHEY and CDR2 SVGAGI. The CDR3 reads CASAHLTMFF. CDR3 sequence (DNA): TGTGCCAGCGCCCACCTAACGATGTTTTTT.